This T cell receptor beta chain came from a study of T cells in Graves' hyperthyroidism and ophthalmopathy. Overall study findings and caveats: In the analysis, a 13 V-J model separated ophthalmopathy from stable hyperthyroidism. Progression to ophthalmopathy was predicted a median of roughly 6.8 months early.

Comment on this clonotype: Its target is unknown.

RNA transcripts served as the template for amplifying TCR beta CDR3 regions. A first-round RT-PCR of the TCR CDR3 used the HTBI primer set. TCRdb re-analysed the multiplex PCR reads in MiXCR, keeping a single row per CDR3 protein. The repertoire consists of 690,000 or so distinct CDR3 sequences, with around a sixth occurring once and the leading ten covering around 17%. Germline V gene data show CDR1 as LGHNT and CDR2 as FRNRAP. Trimming stripped 4 bases from V and 0 bases from J, with 10 bases between. The length of the CDR3 is 15 residues. Sequencing was done on a sample of blood. The receptor's source is a woman aged 45-65 years with Graves' hyperthyroidism that later progressed to Graves' ophthalmopathy. The genes are TRBV12-5 and TRBJ1-5, with D possibly being TRBD1 (6 bases). CDR3 sequence (DNA): TGTGCTAGTGGTTCGGGACACTATAGCAATCAGCCCCAGCATTTT. Translated, it gives CASGSGHYSNQPQHF.